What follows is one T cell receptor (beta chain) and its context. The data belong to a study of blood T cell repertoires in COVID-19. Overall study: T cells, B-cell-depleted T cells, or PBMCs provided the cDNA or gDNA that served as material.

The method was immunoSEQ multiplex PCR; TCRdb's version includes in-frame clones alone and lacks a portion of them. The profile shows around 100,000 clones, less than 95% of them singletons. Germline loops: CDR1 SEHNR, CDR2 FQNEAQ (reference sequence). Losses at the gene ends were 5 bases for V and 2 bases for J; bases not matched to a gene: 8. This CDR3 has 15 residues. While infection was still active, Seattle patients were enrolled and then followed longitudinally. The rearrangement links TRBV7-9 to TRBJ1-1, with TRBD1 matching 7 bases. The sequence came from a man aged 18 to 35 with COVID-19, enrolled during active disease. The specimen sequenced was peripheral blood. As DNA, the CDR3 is TGTGCCAGCAGCATCAGACAGGGTGGCAACACTGAAGCTTTCTTT. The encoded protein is CASSIRQGGNTEAFF.